This T cell receptor (beta chain) was observed in a study of response to subunit inactivated influenza vaccine. Note on this clonotype: The antigen remains undetermined.

Using its own MiXCR run on the RT-PCR reads, TCRdb lists one record per CDR3 protein. The table shows about 570,000 distinct CDR3 sequences, with about 10% occurring only once. Per germline, CDR1 MNHEY and CDR2 SVGEGT. The CDR3 runs 19 residues. Trimming cost V 2 bases and J 3 bases; bases outside gene matches: 18. Study results and limitations: Each seasonal influenza vaccination, the authors suggested, recruits few new T cells.

This sample comprised PBMCs from blood, obtained on the day of vaccination. The rearrangement joins TRBV6-2 or TRBV6-3 to TRBJ2-5, with TRBD2 matching 7 bases. The sequence was collected from a man aged 45 to 65 who received an inactivated influenza vaccine. CDR3 in DNA: TGTGCCAGCAGTTACCCCCCCGTTGGGAGGGATGCTCAAGAAGAGACCCAGTACTTC. Translation gives CASSYPPVGRDAQEETQYF.